These 21 T cell receptor beta chains originate from one sample sequenced in a study of radiation and T cells in renal cell carcinoma. Noted time point: blood 4 weeks post-SBRT, at nephrectomy. As for treatment: 15 Gy SBRT to primary tumor, nephrectomy 4 weeks later. The table came from immunoSEQ multiplex PCR; TCRdb's copy has only in-frame clones and leaves some out. In the table there are fewer than 80,000 clones, less than 90% of which are singletons. The sample was blood, taken from a patient whose treatment included radiotherapy and nephrectomy. All receptors come from a woman aged 55-70 years with renal cell carcinoma.

The chain employs TRBV6-1 and TRBJ1-2; D is undetermined. CDR1 is MNHNS and CDR2 is SASEGT in the germline V gene. The CDR3 has 15 amino acids. Trimming took off 0 bases at V and 4 bases at J, with 12 bases between the two ends. CDR3: CASSEAVYGFYGYTF. The DNA of the CDR3 is TGTGCCAGCAGTGAAGCGGTATACGGCTTCTATGGCTACACCTTC.

The rearrangement joins TRBV27 to TRBJ2-5, with 13 bases matching TRBD2. This CDR3 region has 18 residues. V shed 1 base, J shed 2 bases, and the junction held 7 bases outside the gene matches. Germline V gene lookup returns CDR1 MNHEY and CDR2 SMNVEV (reference sequence). CDR3 in DNA: TGTGCCAGCAGTTTATTCGGGGGACTAGCGGGACGGCAAGAGACCCAGTACTTC. It codes for CASSLFGGLAGRQETQYF.

The chain carries TRBV9 and TRBJ1-2; a weak D match, TRBD1 (6 bases). Looked up from germline, CDR1 is SGDLS and CDR2 is YYNGEE. Deletions cut 0 bases from V and 4 bases from J, with 13 bases between. The CDR3 is 15 residues long. The CDR3 DNA reads TGTGCCAGCAGCGTAGACGGGGGGCTCGGCTATGGCTACACCTTC. It codes for CASSVDGGLGYGYTF.

The chain employs TRBV19 and TRBJ1-4, with D unclear. V lost 6 bases to trimming and J lost 7 bases, with 12 bases between them. Germline CDR1 LNHDA, CDR2 SQIVND (reference sequence). CDR3 length: 13 residues. The CDR3 loop reads CASRALSAEKLFF. The CDR3 DNA reads TGTGCCAGTAGAGCCCTTTCGGCTGAAAAACTGTTTTTT.

CDR3 DNA sequence: TGTGCCAGCAGTTACAAAGCGGGGGACGGCACAGATACGCAGTATTTT. This codes for CASSYKAGDGTDTQYF. The V gene is TRBV6-5, the J gene TRBJ2-3; TRBD2 agrees at 8 bases. The CDR3 runs 16 residues. With V trimmed by 2 bases and J by 1 base, 5 bases remained unmatched. Germline V gene data show CDR1 as MNHEY and CDR2 as SVGAGI.

V gene TRBV27 combines with J gene TRBJ2-7; 7 bases agree with TRBD2. The CDR3 is 16 amino acids. The J segment lost 4 bases and the V segment lost 3 bases, leaving 12 bases of the junction unmatched. Germline-derived CDR1 and CDR2 are MNHEY and SMNVEV (reference sequence). The CDR3 protein is CASSFRIGREKYEQYF. The CDR3 DNA reads as TGTGCCAGCAGTTTCCGTATCGGGCGGGAGAAGTACGAGCAGTACTTC.

The rearrangement links TRBV7-2 to TRBJ1-2, with D possibly matching TRBD1 (5 bases). Trimming took off 3 bases at V and 5 bases at J, with 13 bases between the two ends. This CDR3 region has 14 residues. CDR1 is SGHTA and CDR2 is FQGNSA in the germline V gene. CDR3 in DNA: TGTGCCAGCAGCTTGGCGAGCAGGGAGTATGGCTACACCTTC. Protein: CASSLASREYGYTF.

The chain employs TRBV15 and TRBJ2-3, with D maybe TRBD1 (6 bases). The CDR3 is 14 residues long. V lost 5 bases and J 3 bases, leaving 12 bases between the germline ends. Germline V gene lookup returns CDR1 LNHNV and CDR2 YYDKDF (reference sequence). The CDR3 spells CATSGKTGTDTQYF. CDR3 nucleotide sequence: TGTGCCACCAGCGGAAAAACAGGGACAGATACGCAGTATTTT.

The chain uses TRBV20-1 and TRBJ1-3; D remains ambiguous. V was pared by 2 bases and J by 7 bases, with 6 bases between. This CDR3 spans 11 amino acids. In germline, CDR1 is DFQATT, CDR2 SNEGSKA (reference sequence). The CDR3 DNA reads as TGCAGTGCTAGAATACAGAACACCATATATTTT. It codes for CSARIQNTIYF.

The chain has TRBV2 and TRBJ2-1; possibly TRBD1 for D (6 bases). Germline assignment: CDR1 SNHLY and CDR2 FYNNEI. The CDR3 contains 14 residues. V was shortened by 8 bases and J by 5 bases, with 16 bases between the two germline ends. The CDR3 spells CASRSGTPNNEQFF. In nucleotides, the CDR3 is TGTGCCAGCCGGTCCGGGACACCAAACAATGAGCAGTTCTTC.

The chain uses TRBV7-9 and TRBJ1-4; 9 bases map to TRBD1. The CDR3 sequence is 15 residues long. Germline lookup yields CDR1 SEHNR and CDR2 FQNEAQ (reference sequence). J lost 11 bases, V lost 5 bases, and 12 bases had no gene match. The CDR3 DNA reads TGTGCCAGCAGCGAATCCGGGACAGGGTCCATCAAACTGTTTTTT. Residues: CASSESGTGSIKLFF.

The gene calls are TRBV6-1 and TRBJ2-3; no reliable D call. Germline assignment: CDR1 MNHNS and CDR2 SASEGT. Trimming pared 7 bases from V and 2 bases from J, leaving 13 bases between. The CDR3 runs 14 residues. CDR3 in amino acids: CASTLLQHTDTQYF. Here the CDR3 DNA reads TGTGCCAGCACTCTCCTTCAGCACACAGATACGCAGTATTTT.

V and J are TRBV5-1 and TRBJ2-2; D call uncertain. The ends were cut back, 2 bases at V and 6 bases at J, with 5 bases in the middle. This CDR3 is 12 amino acids long. Germline V gives CDR1 SGHRS, CDR2 YFSETQ. The CDR3 DNA is TGCGCCAGCAGCTTTAGCCCCGGGGAGCTGTTTTTT. Translated: CASSFSPGELFF. The entire variable domain, with the rest obtained from reference TRBV5-1 and TRBJ2-2, is as follows: KAGVTQTPRYLIKTRGQQVTLSCSPISGHRSVSWYQQTPGQGLQFLFEYFSETQRNKGNFPGRFSGRQFSNSRSEMNVSTLELGDSALYLCASSFSPGELFFGEGSRLTVL.

The chain links TRBV5-1 to TRBJ2-5; 10 positions match TRBD1. This CDR3 comprises 17 residues. CDR1 SGHRS and CDR2 YFSETQ come from the germline V gene. After removal of 2 bases from V and 5 bases from J, the junction contained 12 bases not matched to a gene. CDR3 in amino acids: CASSFKGRGTGDETQYF. Written as DNA, the CDR3 is TGCGCCAGCAGCTTCAAGGGACGCGGGACAGGGGACGAGACCCAGTACTTC.

The chain employs TRBV2 and TRBJ1-5; 11 bases align to TRBD1. The CDR3 is 15 amino acids. With V trimmed by 3 bases and J by 6 bases, 4 bases remained unmatched. The germline CDR1 and CDR2 sequences are SNHLY and FYNNEI. CDR3: CASSDRTGGVQPQHF. The CDR3 nucleotides read TGTGCCAGCAGTGACCGGACAGGGGGCGTTCAGCCCCAGCATTTT.

The chain is built from TRBV29-1 and TRBJ2-2, with D perhaps TRBD1 (5 bases). V dropped 8 bases and J dropped 6 bases, with 10 bases sitting between them. The CDR3 is 11 residues long. CDR1 SQVTM and CDR2 ANQGSEA come from the germline V gene. Here the CDR3 DNA reads TGCAGCTTCACAGGCGCCGGGGAGCTGTTTTTT. Protein product: CSFTGAGELFF.

This clone was seen more than once but under ten times. The chain is built from TRBV4-1 and TRBJ2-7; D is possibly TRBD1 (5 bases). The germline V and J ends were trimmed by 1 base and 2 bases, with 9 bases remaining between them. Germline CDR1 reads MGHRA; CDR2 reads YSYEKL. This CDR3 spans 14 amino acids. The chain's CDR3 is CASSQATRAYEQYF. CDR3 DNA sequence: TGCGCCAGCAGCCAAGCCACCAGGGCCTACGAGCAGTACTTC.

This clone has more than one count but fewer than ten. This sequence joins TRBV6-6 and TRBJ1-5, with D perhaps matching TRBD1 (5 bases). Per the germline V gene, CDR1 is MNHNY and CDR2 is SVGAGI (reference sequence). This CDR3 region has 14 residues. The V and J ends lost 2 bases and 7 bases respectively, with 12 bases between them. The CDR3 loop is CASSYPQGGQPQHF. The CDR3 nucleotides read TGTGCCAGCAGTTACCCCCAGGGCGGACAGCCCCAGCATTTT.

The gene calls are TRBV2 and TRBJ2-5; perhaps D is TRBD1 or TRBD2 (6 bases each). Looked up from germline, CDR1 is SNHLY and CDR2 is FYNNEI. This CDR3 contains 13 residues. The V and J ends lost 9 bases and 2 bases respectively, with 13 bases between them. The CDR3 nucleotides are TGTGCCAGTGGGGGGCCAGGGCAAGAGACCCAGTACTTC. Translating gives CASGGPGQETQYF.

The chain carries TRBV7-2 and TRBJ2-1; the D gene is possibly TRBD1 (5 bases). Germline V lookup: CDR1 SGHTA, CDR2 FQGNSA. V lost 5 bases, J lost 0 bases, and 14 bases lay in between. CDR3 size: 16 residues. CDR3 DNA: TGTGCCAGCAGCCCGAGTGACAGTGGCTCCTACAATGAGCAGTTCTTC. This sequence encodes CASSPSDSGSYNEQFF.

The rearrangement joins TRBV5-4 to TRBJ1-1; TRBD1 might be the D (6 bases). CDR3 size: 16 residues. V was shortened by 0 bases and J by 0 bases, with 12 bases between the two germline ends. The germline CDR1 and CDR2 sequences are SGHNT and YYREEE (reference sequence). CDR3 loop: CASSLAVGGVNTEAFF. The CDR3 bases are TGTGCCAGCAGCTTGGCCGTAGGGGGGGTGAACACTGAAGCTTTCTTT. The complete variable domain, with remaining parts taken from reference TRBV5-4 and TRBJ1-1, reads ETGVTQSPTHLIKTRGQQVTLRCSSQSGHNTVSWYQQALGQGPQFIFQYYREEENGRGNFPPRFSGLQFPNYSSELNVNALELDDSALYLCASSLAVGGVNTEAFFGQGTRLTVV.